This T cell receptor beta chain was recorded in a study of cytomegalovirus exposure and HLA in healthy donors. Findings of the study overall: It was confirmed in vitro that three of the CMV-associated chains were specific for CMV antigens.

The method was immunoSEQ multiplex PCR; TCRdb's version includes in-frame clones alone and lacks a portion of them. The table includes about 360,000 clones, roughly 88% detected once. Points on this clone: Its antigen is currently unknown.

The germline CDR1 and CDR2 sequences are MGHRA and YSYEKL. The V segment lost 0 bases and the J segment 5 bases; nucleotides outside the gene matches: 11. The CDR3 extends over 18 amino acids. The donors were part of the roughly 120-subject validation cohort, which stood apart from the roughly 700-subject first cohort. The chain carries TRBV4-1 and TRBJ1-5, with TRBD1 identical over 9 bases. Sequenced material: PBMCs. This clonotype was obtained from a woman aged 18-29 years in good health and CMV-seronegative. CDR3: CASSQEAATGGSYQPQHF. CDR3 nucleotide sequence: TGCGCCAGCAGCCAAGAGGCCGCTACAGGGGGCTCTTATCAGCCCCAGCATTTT.